This TCR beta chain was identified in a study of T cells in Graves' hyperthyroidism and ophthalmopathy. This clonotype was observed a few times. The CDR3 totals 14 residues. In germline, CDR1 is WSHSY, CDR2 SAAADI. After removal of 8 bases from V and 8 bases from J, the junction contained 9 bases not matched to a gene. Authors of the study amplified TCR beta CDR3 regions from RNA transcripts. HTBI primers were employed in a first-round RT-PCR of the TCR CDR3. Via MiXCR, TCRdb re-called the multiplex PCR reads, giving one row per CDR3 protein. The sample shows approximately 690,000 distinct CDR3 sequences, 13% to 15% of them seen only once.

Material for sequencing was blood. This sequence joins TRBV10-2 and TRBJ2-1, with 10 bases that match TRBD2. This receptor was obtained from a woman aged 45-65 years with Graves' ophthalmopathy. CDR3 sequence (DNA): TGCGCCAGCCTCGGGGTAGCGGGGGGCTATGAGCAGTTCTTC. Amino acids: CASLGVAGGYEQFF.